Shown below are 23 T cell receptor beta chains from a single sample sequenced in a study of shared clonotypes between healthy human individuals. Clones were sequenced by immunoSEQ multiplex PCR, and TCRdb holds only the in-frame ones, with some missing. The table has roughly 2.4 million clones, nearly 97% seen once. Sequenced: naive CD4+ T cells sorted from blood. Subset noted: CD45RA+ positively selected. The receptors were sampled from a man aged 18 to 29 in good health.

The genes are TRBV18 and TRBJ2-5; D may be TRBD2 (5 bases). CDR1 and CDR2 (germline): KGHSH, LQKENI. The CDR3 has 14 amino acids. Between the trimmed V and J ends, which lost 1 base and 4 bases, there was a span of 10 bases. The DNA for the CDR3 is TGTGCCAGCTCACCACTACGGGAACTAGAGACCCAGTACTTC. This sequence encodes CASSPLRELETQYF.

This chain connects TRBV7-9 to TRBJ1-2; D remains unclear. Germline V lookup: CDR1 SEHNR, CDR2 FQNEAQ (reference sequence). V lost 3 bases, J lost 8 bases, and 19 bases lay in between. This CDR3 has 15 amino acids. The CDR3 region has the DNA TGTGCCAGCAGCTTGATTGAAGCCAAGGCCCAGGGCTACACCTTC. This sequence encodes CASSLIEAKAQGYTF.

The genes are TRBV7-8 and TRBJ1-4, with 8 bases aligning to TRBD1. J gave up 6 bases and V 3 bases, and 6 bases lay outside the gene matches. Germline V gives CDR1 SGHVS, CDR2 FQNEAQ. The CDR3 is 15 residues long. CDR3 DNA sequence: TGTGCCAGCAGCTTTGGGGACAGGTCGTATGAAAAACTGTTTTTT. This encodes CASSFGDRSYEKLFF.

This clone was seen only once. For the CDR3, the DNA is TGTGCCAGCAGCCAGGCCACGGGAGTGCAAGAGACCCAGTACTTC. This encodes CASSQATGVQETQYF. The rearrangement uses TRBV9 and TRBJ2-5; possibly TRBD2 for D (6 bases). With 4 bases removed from V and 2 bases from J, the gap between germline ends came to 15 bases. Germline V lookup: CDR1 SGDLS, CDR2 YYNGEE. The CDR3 consists of 15 residues.

This chain connects TRBV30 to TRBJ1-2, with 7 positions matching TRBD1. Losses at the gene ends were 0 bases for V and 7 bases for J; bases not matched to a gene: 5. The CDR3 spans 13 residues. Germline CDR1 GTSNPN, CDR2 SVGIG (reference sequence). The CDR3 here is CAWSVLQGSGYTF. The CDR3 DNA reads as TGTGCCTGGAGTGTACTACAGGGGAGTGGCTACACCTTC.

The chain is built from TRBV28 and TRBJ2-2; D not certain. This CDR3 spans 14 amino acids. Trimming removed 5 bases at V and 6 bases at J, with 13 bases between. The germline CDR1 and CDR2 sequences are MDHEN and SYDVKM. The CDR3 loop is CASSPSGYPGELFF. The CDR3 nucleotides are TGTGCCAGCAGTCCCTCGGGCTACCCCGGGGAGCTGTTTTTT. The full variable domain, in which reference TRBV28 and TRBJ2-2 provide the parts outside the CDR3, is DVKVTQSSRYLVKRTGEKVFLECVQDMDHENMFWYRQDPGLGLRLIYFSYDVKMKEKGDIPEGYSVSREKKERFSLILESASTNQTSMYLCASSPSGYPGELFFGEGSRLTVL.

This clone was found once. The chain couples TRBV28 to TRBJ1-1; TRBD1 matches at 7 bases. The CDR3 extends over 14 amino acids. CDR1 is MDHEN and CDR2 is SYDVKM in the germline V gene. Trimming cost V 2 bases and J 5 bases; bases outside gene matches: 5. In nucleotides, the CDR3 is TGTGCCAGCAGTTTAAGCCAGGGGGTAACTGAAGCTTTCTTT. This sequence encodes CASSLSQGVTEAFF.

The genes are TRBV19 and TRBJ2-2; perhaps TRBD1 as D (5 bases). Germline V gene sequence: CDR1 LNHDA, CDR2 SQIVND (reference sequence). This CDR3 has 15 residues. V was cut by 4 bases and J by 0 bases, with 9 bases left in between. CDR3 nucleotides: TGTGCCAGTAGTACACAGGCCGCGAACACCGGGGAGCTGTTTTTT. This gives the protein CASSTQAANTGELFF.

The chain carries TRBV6-1 and TRBJ2-1, with D perhaps given as TRBD1 or TRBD2 (6 bases each). V was cut by 3 bases and J by 5 bases, with 14 bases left in between. The germline CDR1 and CDR2 sequences are MNHNS and SASEGT. The CDR3 is 15 amino acids. The chain's CDR3 is CASSDGGAGNNEQFF. CDR3 DNA sequence: TGTGCCAGCAGTGACGGGGGCGCAGGTAACAATGAGCAGTTCTTC.

This chain connects TRBV4-2 to TRBJ2-2; D might be TRBD2 (5 bases). The CDR3 extends over 16 amino acids. The germline V gene encodes CDR1 LGHNA and CDR2 YNFKEQ. V lost 0 bases to trimming and J lost 5 bases, with 13 bases between them. The CDR3, as DNA: TGTGCCAGCAGCCAAGATGAAGACGGCGGGACCGGGGAGCTGTTTTTT. As protein: CASSQDEDGGTGELFF.

The chain uses TRBV7-8 and TRBJ2-7; 11 nucleotides align to TRBD1. Germline loops: CDR1 SGHVS, CDR2 FQNEAQ. The J segment lost 5 bases and the V segment lost 5 bases, leaving 8 bases of the junction unmatched. This CDR3 has 15 residues. The CDR3 is CASSPRTGGENEQYF. The CDR3 DNA reads TGTGCCAGCAGCCCAAGGACAGGGGGCGAAAACGAGCAGTACTTC.

In this sample, this clone turned up once. The sample carries other DNA sequences with the same CDR3. The J gene is TRBJ2-7, the V gene TRBV6-1; D remains unclear. From germline, CDR1 is MNHNS and CDR2 SASEGT. V was cut by 8 bases and J by 2 bases, with 4 bases left in between. The CDR3 runs 10 residues. The CDR3 sequence: CASGTYEQYF. The CDR3 DNA is TGTGCCAGCGGTACCTACGAGCAGTACTTC.

The genes are TRBV29-1 and TRBJ1-2; TRBD1 might be the D (5 bases). The CDR3 spans 12 residues. The V and J ends lost 0 bases and 7 bases respectively, with 9 bases between them. Germline values: CDR1 SQVTM, CDR2 ANQGSEA. The CDR3 protein is CSVEDPRVGYTF. For the CDR3, the DNA is TGCAGCGTTGAAGACCCCAGGGTTGGCTACACCTTC.

V usage is TRBV30 and J usage is TRBJ1-2, with 7 bases matching TRBD1. Germline CDR1 GTSNPN, CDR2 SVGIG (reference sequence). The V gene end was trimmed by 1 base and the J gene end by 4 bases; junction bases not matched to a gene: 0. This CDR3 spans 12 amino acids. The CDR3 nucleotides are TGTGCCTGGAGTGAGGGGGCCTATGGCTACACCTTC. This gives the protein CAWSEGAYGYTF.

The chain joins TRBV7-6 to TRBJ1-6; D remains ambiguous. The germline V gene encodes CDR1 SGHVS and CDR2 FNYEAQ. V was trimmed by 0 bases and J by 4 bases, leaving 4 bases between them. This CDR3 has 14 residues. The CDR3 reads CASSLAEYNSPLHF. The CDR3 nucleotides read TGTGCCAGCAGCTTAGCGGAATATAATTCACCCCTCCACTTT.

The V and J genes are TRBV28 and TRBJ2-7; D is unresolved. In germline, CDR1 is MDHEN, CDR2 SYDVKM. The CDR3 totals 15 residues. V lost 5 bases and J 6 bases, leaving 20 bases between the germline ends. The CDR3 loop is CASSTQALGPSEQYF. The CDR3 coding sequence is TGTGCCAGCAGTACCCAGGCCCTGGGCCCTTCCGAGCAGTACTTC.

This clone appeared a single time. Other DNA sequences within the sample encode an identical CDR3. This sequence joins TRBV30 and TRBJ2-2, with 10 bases identical to TRBD1. The CDR3 runs 14 residues. The germline CDR1 and CDR2 sequences are GTSNPN and SVGIG (reference sequence). V lost 3 bases to trimming and J lost 4 bases; unmatched junction nucleotides: 2. The CDR3 loop is CAWSRDRGTGELFF. The CDR3 region has the DNA TGTGCCTGGAGCCGGGACAGGGGCACCGGGGAGCTGTTTTTT.

The genes are TRBV30 and TRBJ2-5; weak D call: TRBD2 (5 bases). From germline, CDR1 is GTSNPN and CDR2 SVGIG (reference sequence). V gave up 2 bases and J gave up 2 bases, with 12 bases separating them. The CDR3 runs to 14 residues. The CDR3 sequence is CAWSLASLQETQYF. In DNA, the CDR3 is TGTGCCTGGAGTCTTGCTAGCCTTCAAGAGACCCAGTACTTC.

The V and J genes are TRBV11-2 and TRBJ2-2; D not certain. This CDR3 has 14 amino acids. CDR1 and CDR2 (germline): SGHAT, FQNNGV. Trimming cost V 1 base and J 5 bases, with 8 bases left between them. The CDR3 region has the DNA TGTGCCAGCAGCTTAGTTCCAGGTACCGGGGAGCTGTTTTTT. Translation: CASSLVPGTGELFF.

The chain carries TRBV9 and TRBJ1-2, with D possibly TRBD1 on 6 matching bases. CDR3 size: 13 residues. The germline gives CDR1 SGDLS, CDR2 YYNGEE. V lost 4 bases to trimming and J lost 4 bases, with 11 bases between them. As DNA, the CDR3 is TGTGCCAGCAGCCCGGGGGGGCTCTATGGCTACACCTTC. Its translation: CASSPGGLYGYTF. The entire variable domain, with the rest obtained from reference TRBV9 and TRBJ1-2, is as follows: DSGVTQTPKHLITATGQRVTLRCSPRSGDLSVYWYQQSLDQGLQFLIQYYNGEERAKGNILERFSAQQFPDLHSELNLSSLELGDSALYFCASSPGGLYGYTFGSGTRLTVV.

The chain combines TRBV7-9 with TRBJ1-1; D unresolved. The CDR3 spans 15 residues. Per germline, CDR1 SEHNR and CDR2 FQNEAQ (reference sequence). V was clipped by 5 bases and J by 3 bases, with 16 bases between them. The CDR3 sequence is CASSPNLPVDTEAFF. CDR3 bases: TGTGCCAGCAGCCCAAATCTGCCAGTGGACACTGAAGCTTTCTTT.

Notes on this clone: The same CDR3 is also encoded by other DNA sequences in this sample. The chain has TRBV6-6 and TRBJ2-7; TRBD2 is a possible D gene (7 bases). This CDR3 spans 14 amino acids. Trimming took off 0 bases at V and 3 bases at J, with 9 bases between the two ends. Germline CDR1 reads MNHNY; CDR2 reads SVGAGI (reference sequence). Here the CDR3 reads CASSYSGGGYEQYF. In nucleotides, the CDR3 is TGTGCCAGCAGTTACTCAGGGGGGGGCTACGAGCAGTACTTC.

J is TRBJ1-4 and V is TRBV9; TRBD1 is a possible D gene (5 bases). CDR1 is SGDLS, CDR2 YYNGEE, per germline. V dropped 3 bases and J dropped 7 bases, with 16 bases sitting between them. This CDR3 comprises 15 residues. The CDR3 sequence is CASSGQAQGAEKLFF. DNA of the CDR3: TGTGCCAGCAGCGGCCAGGCCCAAGGGGCTGAAAAACTGTTTTTT.